This TCR beta chain was sequenced in a study of T cell responses to AZD1222 COVID-19 vaccine. Whole-study findings and limits: Following two doses of AZD1222, Spike-specific TCR breadth and depth rose. Among vaccine-associated CD4 TCRs, coverage spanned spike, with dominance at 160-218 and 743-854. Repertoires were obtained solely post-peak T cell response.

V shed 4 bases and J 2 bases; nucleotides not matched to a gene: 2. The germline V gene encodes CDR1 SGHRS and CDR2 YFSETQ. CDR3 length: 14 residues. Of note for this clone: Its specificity is not known.

Profiling relied on immunoSEQ multiplex PCR, and the TCRdb table lists in-frame clones only, not all of them. The profile covers around 94,000 clones, with roughly 90% appearing a single time and roughly 14% taken by the ten largest. This clonotype was obtained from an adult in good health. This chain links TRBV5-1 with TRBJ1-2, with 10 positions matching TRBD1. The starting material was peripheral blood, obtained on day 0 of AZD1222 vaccination. CDR3 protein: CASSRTGGNYGYTF. CDR3 coding DNA: TGCGCCAGCAGCCGGACAGGGGGGAACTATGGCTACACCTTC.